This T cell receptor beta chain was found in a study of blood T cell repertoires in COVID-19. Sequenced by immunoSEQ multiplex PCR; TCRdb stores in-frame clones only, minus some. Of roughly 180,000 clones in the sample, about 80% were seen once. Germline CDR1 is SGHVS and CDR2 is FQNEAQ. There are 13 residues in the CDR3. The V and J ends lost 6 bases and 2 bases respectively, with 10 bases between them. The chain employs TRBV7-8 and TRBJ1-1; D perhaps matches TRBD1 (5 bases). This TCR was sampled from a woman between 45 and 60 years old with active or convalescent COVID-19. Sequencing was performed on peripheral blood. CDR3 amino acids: CASRRQTNTEAFF. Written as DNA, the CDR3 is TGTGCCAGCAGAAGACAGACCAACACTGAAGCTTTCTTT.